These T cell receptor beta chains were read from a single sample in a study of vaccination effects on CD4 cells after COVID-19. No antigen has been identified for these receptors. Clones were sequenced by immunoSEQ multiplex PCR, and TCRdb holds only the in-frame ones, with some missing. The repertoire holds roughly 41,000 clones, with under 85% as singletons. This material consisted of CD4+ T cells from PBMCs cultured with HCoV-NL63 spike peptides, taken before COVID-19 vaccination. Receptors were obtained from a human donor who received a COVID-19 vaccine. Each CDR3 is given with its conserved first and last residue.

v_gene: TRBV19
j_gene: TRBJ1-2
CDR3aa: CASSMTRTAPGSVDGYTF

v_gene: TRBV2
j_gene: TRBJ1-4
CDR3aa: CASSEQGLANEKLFF

v_gene: TRBV7-2
j_gene: TRBJ2-2
CDR3aa: CASSNGGPLGGELFF

v_gene: TRBV28
j_gene: TRBJ1-5
CDR3aa: CASSLFGSNQPQHF

v_gene: TRBV18
j_gene: TRBJ1-4
CDR3aa: CASSPSREATNEKLFF

v_gene: TRBV24-1
j_gene: TRBJ2-3
CDR3aa: CATSDLDRGAGTQYF

v_gene: TRBV5-1
j_gene: TRBJ2-4
CDR3aa: CASSLGTGGLNIQYF

v_gene: TRBV6-5
j_gene: TRBJ1-2
CDR3aa: CASSYQGAGYGYTF

v_gene: TRBV12-3/TRBV12-4
j_gene: TRBJ2-5
CDR3aa: CASSFADRETQYF

v_gene: TRBV24-1
j_gene: TRBJ2-1
CDR3aa: CATSVAGDMSSYNEQFF

v_gene: TRBV7-3
j_gene: TRBJ1-2
CDR3aa: CASSLLPGYGYTF

v_gene: TRBV19
j_gene: TRBJ1-1
CDR3aa: CASSWGGTEAFF

v_gene: TRBV5-1
j_gene: TRBJ2-3
CDR3aa: CASSGWRGASTDTQYF

v_gene: TRBV3-1/TRBV3-2
j_gene: TRBJ1-3
CDR3aa: CASRRTGTGNTIYF

v_gene: TRBV11-1
j_gene: TRBJ1-5
CDR3aa: CASSSTSNQPQHF

v_gene: TRBV7-2
j_gene: TRBJ1-1
CDR3aa: CASSLSVNTEAFF

v_gene: TRBV14
j_gene: TRBJ2-1
CDR3aa: CASSQPYNEQFF

v_gene: TRBV5-1
j_gene: TRBJ2-5
CDR3aa: CASSFSQQETQYF

v_gene: TRBV2
j_gene: TRBJ2-4
CDR3aa: CASSRAKNFVQYF

v_gene: TRBV9
j_gene: TRBJ1-6
CDR3aa: CASSPTRNSPLHF

v_gene: TRBV10-1
j_gene: TRBJ2-3
CDR3aa: CASSENLSRGQYF

v_gene: TRBV10-3
j_gene: TRBJ2-5
CDR3aa: CAIRADGTPGTQYF

v_gene: TRBV6-5
j_gene: TRBJ1-2
CDR3aa: CASSYSMSGHQGGYTF

v_gene: TRBV7-8
j_gene: TRBJ2-5
CDR3aa: CASSPRKVQETQYF

v_gene: TRBV5-8
j_gene: TRBJ2-1
CDR3aa: CASSLAPQSYNEQFF

v_gene: TRBV5-1
j_gene: TRBJ2-5
CDR3aa: CASSRGTSGGVYQETQYF

v_gene: TRBV12-5
j_gene: TRBJ2-5
CDR3aa: CASGDGERGEETQYF

v_gene: TRBV19
j_gene: TRBJ1-5
CDR3aa: CASHQGRSIPTQHF

v_gene: TRBV6-6
j_gene: TRBJ1-1
CDR3aa: CASSYTGVRTEAFF

v_gene: TRBV6-4
j_gene: TRBJ1-3
CDR3aa: CASSDEGTLRPIYF

v_gene: TRBV30
j_gene: TRBJ2-3
CDR3aa: CAWSVHTDTQYF

v_gene: TRBV3-1/TRBV3-2
j_gene: TRBJ1-6
CDR3aa: CASSPPPPNSPLHF

v_gene: TRBV13
j_gene: TRBJ2-2
CDR3aa: CASSSPIAGGFTGELFF

v_gene: TRBV28
j_gene: TRBJ1-1
CDR3aa: CASSFSGARRTEAFF

v_gene: TRBV18
j_gene: TRBJ2-2
CDR3aa: CASSYSRGNTGELFF

v_gene: TRBV7-2
j_gene: TRBJ1-2
CDR3aa: CASSLDREYGYTF

v_gene: TRBV29-1
j_gene: TRBJ1-1
CDR3aa: CSVEVGHGTEAFF

v_gene: TRBV15
j_gene: TRBJ2-2
CDR3aa: CATGTGLNTGELFF

v_gene: TRBV14
j_gene: TRBJ1-3
CDR3aa: CASSSGAFSGNTIYF

v_gene: TRBV14
j_gene: TRBJ1-1
CDR3aa: CASSQGVGGGTEAFF

v_gene: TRBV6-2/TRBV6-3
j_gene: TRBJ2-6
CDR3aa: CASSTRTGEPGANVLTF

v_gene: TRBV7-6
j_gene: TRBJ1-3
CDR3aa: CASSLGVTGIGNTIYF

v_gene: TRBV6-5
j_gene: TRBJ2-3
CDR3aa: CASSPSWLASDTQYF

v_gene: TRBV3-1/TRBV3-2
j_gene: TRBJ2-2
CDR3aa: CASSQEGNTGELFF

v_gene: TRBV5-1
j_gene: TRBJ2-5
CDR3aa: CASSLAGAAGETQYF

v_gene: TRBV5-8
j_gene: TRBJ2-1
CDR3aa: CASPRIAGVYSYNEQFF

v_gene: TRBV6-4
j_gene: TRBJ1-4
CDR3aa: CASSYPRRVYEKLFF

v_gene: TRBV29-1
j_gene: TRBJ1-1
CDR3aa: CSVEIGQNTEAFF

v_gene: TRBV5-8
j_gene: TRBJ2-1
CDR3aa: CASSPGYLAGGYNEQFF

v_gene: TRBV19
j_gene: TRBJ2-5
CDR3aa: CASRPRGGNRETRYF

v_gene: TRBV3-1/TRBV3-2
j_gene: TRBJ2-1
CDR3aa: CASSHAGAAYNEQFF